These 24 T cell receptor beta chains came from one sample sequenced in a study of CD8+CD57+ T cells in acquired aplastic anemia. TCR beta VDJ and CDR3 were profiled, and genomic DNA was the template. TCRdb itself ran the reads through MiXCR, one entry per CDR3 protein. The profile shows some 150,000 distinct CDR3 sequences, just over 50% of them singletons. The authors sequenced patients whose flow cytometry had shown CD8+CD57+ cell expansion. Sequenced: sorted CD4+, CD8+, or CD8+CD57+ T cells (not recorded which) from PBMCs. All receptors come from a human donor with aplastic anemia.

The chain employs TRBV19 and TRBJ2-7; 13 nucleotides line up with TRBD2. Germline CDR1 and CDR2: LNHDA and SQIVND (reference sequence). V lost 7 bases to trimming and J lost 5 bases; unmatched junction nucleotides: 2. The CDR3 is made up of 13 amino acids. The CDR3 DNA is TGTGCCAGTATTGGGACTAGCGGGGACGAGCAGTACTTC. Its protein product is CASIGTSGDEQYF.

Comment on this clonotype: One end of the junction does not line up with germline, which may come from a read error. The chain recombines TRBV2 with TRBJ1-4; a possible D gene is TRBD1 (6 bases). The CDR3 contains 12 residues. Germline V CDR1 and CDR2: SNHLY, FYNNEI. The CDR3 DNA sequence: TGTGCCAGCAGTGAGGGGGCTGAAAAATTGTTTTTT. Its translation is CASSEGAEKLFF.

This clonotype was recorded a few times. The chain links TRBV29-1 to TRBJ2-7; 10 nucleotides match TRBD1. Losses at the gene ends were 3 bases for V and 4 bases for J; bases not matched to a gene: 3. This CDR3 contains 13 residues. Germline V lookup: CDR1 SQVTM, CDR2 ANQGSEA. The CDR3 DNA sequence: TGCAGCGTTGAGGGACAGGGGTTTTACGAGCAGTACTTC. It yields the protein CSVEGQGFYEQYF.

CDR3 region: CASSGGLAGGHYEQYF. The CDR3 DNA is TGCGCCAGCAGCGGCGGACTAGCGGGAGGACACTACGAGCAGTACTTC. The J gene is TRBJ2-7, the V gene TRBV5-1; 14 bases agree with TRBD2. CDR3 length: 16 residues. Germline V gene lookup returns CDR1 SGHRS and CDR2 YFSETQ. V was clipped by 4 bases and J by 3 bases; unmatched bases: 6.

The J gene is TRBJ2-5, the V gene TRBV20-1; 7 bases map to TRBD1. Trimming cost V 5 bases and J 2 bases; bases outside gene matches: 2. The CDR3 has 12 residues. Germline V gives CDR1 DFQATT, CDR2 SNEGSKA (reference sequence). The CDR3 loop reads CSAGTVQETQYF. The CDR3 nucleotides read TGCAGTGCTGGGACAGTGCAAGAGACCCAGTACTTC.

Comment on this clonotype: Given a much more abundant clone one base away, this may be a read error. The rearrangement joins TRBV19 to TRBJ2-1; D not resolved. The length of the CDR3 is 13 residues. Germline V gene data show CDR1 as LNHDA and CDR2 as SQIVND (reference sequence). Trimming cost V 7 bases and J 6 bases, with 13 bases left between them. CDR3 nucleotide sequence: TGTGCCAGTACCCTCTCGAGACGCAATGAGCAGTTCTTC. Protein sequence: CASTLSRRNEQFF.

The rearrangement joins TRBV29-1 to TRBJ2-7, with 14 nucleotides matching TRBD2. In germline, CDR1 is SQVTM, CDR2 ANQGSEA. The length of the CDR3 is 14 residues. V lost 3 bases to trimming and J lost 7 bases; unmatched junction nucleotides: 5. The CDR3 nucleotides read TGCAGCGTTGAGGGACTAGCGGGAGCGCGAGAGCAGTACTTC. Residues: CSVEGLAGAREQYF.

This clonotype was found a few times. DNA for the CDR3: TGTGCCAGCAGCCTACCGGCTTTCCCGGGACAGGGGGCGGAGGGCTACACCTTC. Translating it yields CASSLPAFPGQGAEGYTF. The chain joins TRBV4-2 to TRBJ1-2; 12 nucleotides match TRBD1. J gave up 8 bases and V 4 bases, and 17 bases lay outside the gene matches. Germline values: CDR1 LGHNA, CDR2 YNFKEQ. This CDR3 contains 18 residues.

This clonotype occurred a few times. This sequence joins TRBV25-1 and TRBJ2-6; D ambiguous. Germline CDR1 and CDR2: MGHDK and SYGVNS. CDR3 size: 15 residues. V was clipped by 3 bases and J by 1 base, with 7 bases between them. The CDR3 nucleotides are TGTGCCAGCAGTGATGCTTTGTCTGGGGCCAACGTCCTGACTTTC. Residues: CASSDALSGANVLTF. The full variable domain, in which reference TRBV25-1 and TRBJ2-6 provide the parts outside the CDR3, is EADIYQTPRYLVIGTGKKITLECSQTMGHDKMYWYQQDPGMELHLIHYSYGVNSTEKGDLSSESTVSRIRTEHFPLTLESARPSHTSQYLCASSDALSGANVLTFGAGSRLTVL.

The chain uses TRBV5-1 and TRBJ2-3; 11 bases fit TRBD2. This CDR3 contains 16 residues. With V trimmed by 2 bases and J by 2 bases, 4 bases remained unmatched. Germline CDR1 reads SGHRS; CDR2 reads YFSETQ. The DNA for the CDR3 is TGCGCCAGCAGCTTAGGACTAGCGGGTTCCACAGATACGCAGTATTTT. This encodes CASSLGLAGSTDTQYF.

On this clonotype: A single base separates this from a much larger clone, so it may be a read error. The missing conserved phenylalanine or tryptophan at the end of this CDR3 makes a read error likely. The CDR3 loop is CASSPGTGLYEQYS. The CDR3 coding sequence is TGTGCCAGCAGTCCCGGGACAGGCCTCTACGAGCAGTACTCC. The rearrangement joins TRBV6-1 to TRBJ2-7; TRBD1 aligns across 8 bases. The CDR3 length is 14 residues. CDR1 is MNHNS and CDR2 is SASEGT in the germline V gene. The ends lost 5 bases at V and 3 bases at J; junction bases unmatched: 6.

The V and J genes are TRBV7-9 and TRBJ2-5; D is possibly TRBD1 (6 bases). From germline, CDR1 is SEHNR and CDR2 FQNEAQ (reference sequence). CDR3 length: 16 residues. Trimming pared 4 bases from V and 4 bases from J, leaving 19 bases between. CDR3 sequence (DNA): TGTGCCAGCAGCTCGGGACCCGGGACACTGGGAGAGACCCAGTACTTC. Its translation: CASSSGPGTLGETQYF.

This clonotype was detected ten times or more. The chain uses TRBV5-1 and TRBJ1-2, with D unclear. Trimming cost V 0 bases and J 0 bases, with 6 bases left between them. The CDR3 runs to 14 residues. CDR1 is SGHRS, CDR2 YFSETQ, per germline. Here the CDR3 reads CASSLGATNYGYTF. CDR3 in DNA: TGCGCCAGCAGCTTGGGTGCAACTAACTATGGCTACACCTTC. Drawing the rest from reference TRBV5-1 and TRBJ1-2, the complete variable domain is KAGVTQTPRYLIKTRGQQVTLSCSPISGHRSVSWYQQTPGQGLQFLFEYFSETQRNKGNFPGRFSGRQFSNSRSEMNVSTLELGDSALYLCASSLGATNYGYTFGSGTRLTVV.

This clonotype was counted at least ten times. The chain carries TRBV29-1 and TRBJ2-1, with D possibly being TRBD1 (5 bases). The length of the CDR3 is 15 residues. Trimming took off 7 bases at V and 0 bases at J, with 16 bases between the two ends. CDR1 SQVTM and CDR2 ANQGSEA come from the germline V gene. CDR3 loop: CSGRVGASSYNEQFF. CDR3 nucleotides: TGCAGCGGCCGAGTAGGGGCCAGCTCCTACAATGAGCAGTTCTTC.

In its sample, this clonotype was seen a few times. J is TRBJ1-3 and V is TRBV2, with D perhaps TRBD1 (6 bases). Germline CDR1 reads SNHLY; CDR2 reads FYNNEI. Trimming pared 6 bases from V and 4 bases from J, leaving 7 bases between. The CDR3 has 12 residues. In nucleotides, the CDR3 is TGTGCCAGCAGACAGGGCGGAAACACCATATATTTT. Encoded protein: CASRQGGNTIYF.

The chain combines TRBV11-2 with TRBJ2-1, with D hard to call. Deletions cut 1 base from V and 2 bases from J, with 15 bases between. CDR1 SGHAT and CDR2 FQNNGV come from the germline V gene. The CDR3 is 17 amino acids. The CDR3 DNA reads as TGTGCCAGCAGCTTAGGTCCCGACCTTGGGCCCTACAATGAGCAGTTCTTC. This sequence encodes CASSLGPDLGPYNEQFF.

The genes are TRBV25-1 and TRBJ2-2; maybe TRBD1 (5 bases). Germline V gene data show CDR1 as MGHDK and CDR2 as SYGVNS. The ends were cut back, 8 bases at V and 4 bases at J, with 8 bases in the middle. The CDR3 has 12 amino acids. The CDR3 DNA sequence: TGTGCCAGCGGCCAGGGCACCGGGGAGCTGTTTTTT. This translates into CASGQGTGELFF. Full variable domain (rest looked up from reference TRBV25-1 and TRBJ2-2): EADIYQTPRYLVIGTGKKITLECSQTMGHDKMYWYQQDPGMELHLIHYSYGVNSTEKGDLSSESTVSRIRTEHFPLTLESARPSHTSQYLCASGQGTGELFFGEGSRLTVL.

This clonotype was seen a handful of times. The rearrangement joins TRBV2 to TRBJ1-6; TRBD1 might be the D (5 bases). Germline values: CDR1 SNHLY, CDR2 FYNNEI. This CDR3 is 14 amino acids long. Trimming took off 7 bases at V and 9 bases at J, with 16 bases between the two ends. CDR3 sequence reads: CASNSVRESSPLHF. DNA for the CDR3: TGTGCCAGCAACAGCGTCAGGGAGAGTTCACCCCTCCACTTT.

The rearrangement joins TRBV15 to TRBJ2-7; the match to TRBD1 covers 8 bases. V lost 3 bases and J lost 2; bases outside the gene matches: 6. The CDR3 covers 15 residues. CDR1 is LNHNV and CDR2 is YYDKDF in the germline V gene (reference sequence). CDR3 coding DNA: TGTGCCACCAGCAGTGAAGGACAGGGAGCCTACGAGCAGTACTTC. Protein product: CATSSEGQGAYEQYF.

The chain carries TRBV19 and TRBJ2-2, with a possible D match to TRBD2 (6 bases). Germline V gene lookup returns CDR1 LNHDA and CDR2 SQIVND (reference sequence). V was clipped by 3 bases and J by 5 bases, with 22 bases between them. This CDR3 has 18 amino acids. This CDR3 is CASSIPPGTGWLTGELFF. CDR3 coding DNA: TGTGCCAGTAGTATCCCCCCCGGGACTGGTTGGTTAACCGGGGAGCTGTTTTTT.

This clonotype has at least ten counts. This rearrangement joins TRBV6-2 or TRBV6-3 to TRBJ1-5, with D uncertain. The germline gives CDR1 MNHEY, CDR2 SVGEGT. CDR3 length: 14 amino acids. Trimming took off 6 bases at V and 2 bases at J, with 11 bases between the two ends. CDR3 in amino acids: CASRFAGRNQPQHF. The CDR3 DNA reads TGTGCCAGCAGGTTCGCGGGTCGCAATCAGCCCCAGCATTTT.

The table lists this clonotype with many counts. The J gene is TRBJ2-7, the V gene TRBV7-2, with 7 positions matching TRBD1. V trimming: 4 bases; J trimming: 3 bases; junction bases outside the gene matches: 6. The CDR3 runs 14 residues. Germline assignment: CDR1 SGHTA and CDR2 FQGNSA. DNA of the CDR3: TGTGCCAGCAGCTCCTACAGGGGCAACTACGAGCAGTACTTC. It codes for CASSSYRGNYEQYF.

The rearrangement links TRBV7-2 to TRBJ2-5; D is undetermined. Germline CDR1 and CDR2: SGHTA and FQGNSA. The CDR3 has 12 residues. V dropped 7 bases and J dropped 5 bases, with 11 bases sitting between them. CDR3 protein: CASNFGEETQYF. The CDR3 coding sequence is TGTGCCAGCAACTTTGGTGAGGAGACCCAGTACTTC.

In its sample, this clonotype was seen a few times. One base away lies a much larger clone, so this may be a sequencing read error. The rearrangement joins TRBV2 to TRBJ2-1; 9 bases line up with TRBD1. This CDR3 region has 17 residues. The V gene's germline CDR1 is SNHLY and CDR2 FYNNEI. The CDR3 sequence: CAGSVPGQGKAYNEQFF. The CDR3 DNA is TGTGCCGGCAGTGTCCCGGGACAGGGAAAGGCCTACAATGAGCAGTTCTTC.